This T cell receptor (beta chain) was observed in a study of shared clonotypes between healthy human individuals. General observations from the study: As a rule, naive subsets had a larger estimated richness than memory subsets.

Germline V gene sequence: CDR1 SNHLY, CDR2 FYNNEI. The CDR3 runs to 15 residues. Trimming took 7 bases from V and 6 from J; bases not matched to a gene: 13. Naive CD8 isolation took CD45RO-negative cells positively selected for CCR7 and excluded terminally differentiated effector memory CD45RA+ cells. This clone was recorded only once. Antigen unknown. Over several immunoSEQ plates, each subset's genomic DNA was distributed in even portions. The data were produced by immunoSEQ multiplex PCR, yet TCRdb's version contains in-frame clones alone and is incomplete. The sample holds about 2 million clones; roughly 94% are singletons and the top ten take around 1.1%.

Source material: naive CD8+ T cells sorted from blood. This receptor was identified in a young man in good health. The chain is built from TRBV2 and TRBJ2-3; 7 nucleotides agree with TRBD2. The CDR3 DNA sequence: TGTGCCAGCATCCCCCCTAGCGGCGCACACGATACGCAGTATTTT. This encodes CASIPPSGAHDTQYF. Supplemented by reference TRBV2 and TRBJ2-3, the full variable domain reads EPEVTQTPSHQVTQMGQEVILRCVPISNHLYFYWYRQILGQKVEFLVSFYNNEISEKSEIFDDQFSVERPDGSNFTLKIRSTKLEDSAMYFCASIPPSGAHDTQYFGPGTRLTVL.